The entry below gives a single T cell receptor beta chain sequence along with its context. The antigen remains undetermined. At cycle 4 day 1, cycle 7 day 1, and baseline, blood was sampled. The V end was cut by 6 bases, the J end by 7 bases, with 19 bases between. Germline-derived CDR1 and CDR2 are MNHEY and SMNVEV (reference sequence). There are 14 residues in the CDR3. This entry comes from a study of OX40 agonist ivuxolimab in advanced cancers. The study's findings and limits: At 0.1 to 3.0 mg/kg and by week 6, CD4+ and CD8+ T cells in the blood had expanded clonally. Antigen specificity was not determined for the expanded peripheral T cells.

Produced via immunoSEQ multiplex PCR; TCRdb's table is partial and in-frame only. The sample yields over 55,000 clones, roughly nine tenths seen once. The TCR sequence derives from an adult with an advanced solid tumor such as melanoma, head and neck, liver or kidney cancer. The chain uses TRBV27 and TRBJ2-7; maybe TRBD2 (5 bases). Here the sequenced sample was CD4+ or CD8+ T cells sorted from blood, taken in a trial of the OX40 agonist ivuxolimab. The CDR3 DNA reads TGTGCCAGCAGACCTGGACTTACACTCCAAGAGCAGTACTTC. Translated: CASRPGLTLQEQYF.